The next 23 T cell receptor beta chains were all read from a single sample in a study of blood T cell repertoires in COVID-19. Using immunoSEQ multiplex PCR, the repertoire was profiled, and TCRdb retains in-frame clones only, with some absent. The data show more than 150,000 clones, 75% to 90% seen once. The sequenced material came from peripheral blood. The receptor source for this set is a middle-aged man with acute or convalescent COVID-19.

The sample holds a few counts of this clone. The rearrangement links TRBV7-8 to TRBJ2-5, with 12 bases that match TRBD2. V was pared by 5 bases and J by 5 bases, with 9 bases of the junction left unmatched. There are 16 residues in the CDR3. Germline V gives CDR1 SGHVS, CDR2 FQNEAQ. This CDR3 reads CASSPLAGGQLETQYF. The DNA of the CDR3 is TGTGCCAGCAGCCCTCTAGCGGGGGGGCAGCTGGAGACCCAGTACTTC.

The CDR3 region is CASSSGGDTQYF. In DNA, the CDR3 is TGTGCCAGCAGCTCAGGGGGCGATACGCAGTATTTT. The chain links TRBV5-6 to TRBJ2-3, with TRBD1 matching 8 bases. CDR1 SGHDT and CDR2 YYEEEE come from the germline V gene. The CDR3 sequence is 12 residues long. The junction had 0 bases not matched to a gene; V was cut back by 3 bases and J by 6 bases.

This chain links TRBV9 with TRBJ1-1, with a weak D call TRBD1 (6 bases). CDR3 length: 17 residues. The V end lost 1 base, the J end lost 2 bases, and 18 bases lay between the germline ends. Germline lookup yields CDR1 SGDLS and CDR2 YYNGEE. The CDR3 here is CASSVRSKGDRNTEAFF. CDR3 coding DNA: TGTGCCAGCAGCGTAAGGTCTAAGGGGGACCGAAACACTGAAGCTTTCTTT.

This chain connects TRBV27 to TRBJ2-2; maybe TRBD1 (6 bases). The V end lost 10 bases, the J end lost 1 base, and 16 bases lay between the germline ends. The CDR3 sequence is 15 residues long. In germline, CDR1 is MNHEY, CDR2 SMNVEV (reference sequence). The CDR3 coding sequence is TGTGCCACCAGAAAACAGGGCCTGAACACCGGGGAGCTGTTTTTT. Its translation: CATRKQGLNTGELFF.

The V call is TRBV21-1, the J call TRBJ2-5; TRBD1 reflects the table's D call only, with no check against the DNA. TRBV21-1 is assigned pseudogene status. The CDR3 loop spans 14 amino acids. DNA for the CDR3: TGTGCCAGCAGCAGGGTCGCAGGGGGCGAGACCCAGTACTTC. It is translated as CASSRVAGGETQYF.

The chain combines TRBV7-9 with TRBJ2-4; 7 nucleotides line up with TRBD1. V lost 5 bases and J lost 7; bases outside the gene matches: 5. Per germline, CDR1 SEHNR and CDR2 FQNEAQ (reference sequence). The CDR3 extends over 13 amino acids. The CDR3 loop reads CASSAGQVNIQYF. DNA for the CDR3: TGTGCCAGCAGCGCAGGACAGGTGAACATTCAGTACTTC.

J is TRBJ2-5 and V is TRBV18, with TRBD2 as a possible D gene (7 bases). V lost 6 bases, J lost 2 bases, and 16 bases lay in between. Germline CDR1 KGHSH, CDR2 LQKENI. The CDR3 consists of 15 residues. The CDR3 is CASSPRGARQETQYF. DNA of the CDR3: TGTGCCAGCTCGCCTCGGGGGGCGCGACAAGAGACCCAGTACTTC.

This rearrangement joins TRBV29-1 to TRBJ2-7, with D perhaps matching TRBD2 (6 bases). Germline V gene data show CDR1 as SQVTM and CDR2 as ANQGSEA. The CDR3 contains 13 residues. The V and J ends lost 4 bases and 5 bases respectively, with 15 bases between them. CDR3 DNA: TGCAGCGTTGGGGGGGATGCGCAGCACGAGCAGTACTTC. Translated: CSVGGDAQHEQYF.

This clone was seen just once. The chain has TRBV18 and TRBJ1-1; D is possibly TRBD1 (6 bases). The germline CDR1 and CDR2 sequences are KGHSH and LQKENI. This CDR3 contains 17 residues. Trimming took off 6 bases at V and 3 bases at J, with 23 bases between the two ends. CDR3 nucleotide sequence: TGTGCCAGCTCCCCGACAGCGGGGGGCCTGGCGGACACTGAAGCTTTCTTT. This sequence encodes CASSPTAGGLADTEAFF.

The table lists this clone with a count of one. The V and J genes are TRBV6-5 and TRBJ2-7; a weak D match, TRBD2 (6 bases). V lost 2 bases to trimming and J lost 2 bases, with 16 bases between them. The CDR3 has 16 residues. Germline CDR1 MNHEY, CDR2 SVGAGI. Written as DNA, the CDR3 is TGTGCCAGCAGTTACCTTGGGGGGAGGCGAGCCTACGAGCAGTACTTC. This sequence encodes CASSYLGGRRAYEQYF.

The V call is TRBV4-2, the J call TRBJ2-4; tentatively, D is TRBD2 (5 bases). CDR3 length equals 19 residues. The germline gives CDR1 LGHNA, CDR2 YNFKEQ. Trimming removed 3 bases from V and 3 bases from J, with 24 bases in between. This chain's CDR3 is CASSQARGGGQLDKNIQYF. CDR3 nucleotide sequence: TGTGCCAGCAGCCAGGCTAGAGGAGGTGGGCAGTTGGACAAAAACATTCAGTACTTC.

This chain joins TRBV5-1 and TRBJ1-2; 8 bases are a match to TRBD1. This CDR3 has 14 residues. V lost 1 base and J lost 6; bases outside the gene matches: 5. Germline lookup yields CDR1 SGHRS and CDR2 YFSETQ. The CDR3: CASSLQGAQNGYTF. Here the CDR3 DNA reads TGCGCCAGCAGCTTGCAGGGGGCCCAGAATGGCTACACCTTC.

V is TRBV19 and J is TRBJ1-2, with 11 bases matching TRBD1. CDR1 is LNHDA and CDR2 is SQIVND in the germline V gene (reference sequence). CDR3 size: 19 residues. The ends lost 5 bases at V and 0 bases at J; junction bases unmatched: 14. CDR3 loop: CASSPPGQGANRANYGYTF. The CDR3 nucleotides read TGTGCCAGTAGTCCCCCCGGACAGGGGGCGAATCGAGCTAACTATGGCTACACCTTC. The variable domain in full, with the rest retrieved from reference TRBV19 and TRBJ1-2, is DGGITQSPKYLFRKEGQNVTLSCEQNLNHDAMYWYRQDPGQGLRLIYYSQIVNDFQKGDIAEGYSVSREKKESFPLTVTSAQKNPTAFYLCASSPPGQGANRANYGYTFGSGTRLTVV.

The chain recombines TRBV21-1 with TRBJ1-6. TRBV21-1 has pseudogene status. This CDR3 region has 13 residues. The CDR3 reads CASECLVGSPLHF. CDR3 bases: TGTGCCAGCGAATGTCTAGTCGGATCACCCCTCCACTTT.

This chain uses TRBV29-1 with TRBJ2-1; D ambiguous. The germline CDR1 and CDR2 sequences are SQVTM and ANQGSEA. V lost 3 bases, J lost 0 bases, and 9 bases lay in between. This CDR3 spans 14 amino acids. CDR3 nucleotide sequence: TGCAGCGTTGAGGGCTCCCCCTCCTACAATGAGCAGTTCTTC. Translation gives CSVEGSPSYNEQFF.

The DNA for the CDR3 is TGTGCCAGTAGTATCGGGACTAGCGGGGTGCTGGTTACGCAGTATTTT. It codes for CASSIGTSGVLVTQYF. The J gene is TRBJ2-3, the V gene TRBV19, with TRBD2 matching 13 bases. Germline V CDR1 and CDR2: LNHDA, SQIVND (reference sequence). J was trimmed by 8 bases and V by 3 bases; bases with no gene match: 8. CDR3 length: 16 residues.

The genes are TRBV25-1 and TRBJ2-7; D is undetermined. Trimming left V 6 bases short and J 2 bases short, with 11 bases between. Germline assignment: CDR1 MGHDK and CDR2 SYGVNS. The CDR3 extends over 13 amino acids. This CDR3 is CASRANEAYEQYF. The CDR3 DNA sequence: TGTGCCAGCAGAGCCAACGAGGCCTACGAGCAGTACTTC.

Comments on this clone: Germline and junction disagree at one end, which may indicate a read error. CDR3 bases: TGTGCCAGCAGTTTTCTCGGGGGGCGGTTGTATTTT. Amino acid sequence: CASSFLGGRLYF. The chain combines TRBV12-3 or TRBV12-4 with TRBJ1-5; D might be TRBD1 (6 bases). The CDR3 is made up of 12 amino acids.

The chain recombines TRBV5-4 with TRBJ1-1; TRBD1 matches at 7 bases. V shed 2 bases and J 6 bases; nucleotides not matched to a gene: 7. This CDR3 contains 14 residues. Germline lookup yields CDR1 SGHNT and CDR2 YYREEE (reference sequence). The CDR3 DNA follows: TGTGCCAGCAGCTTAAATAGTCAGGGGGCTGAAGCTTTCTTT. Translating it yields CASSLNSQGAEAFF.

The J gene is TRBJ1-1, the V gene TRBV7-6, with 10 bases identical to TRBD1. Germline V CDR1 and CDR2: SGHVS, FNYEAQ. The junction had 8 bases not matched to a gene; V was cut back by 5 bases and J by 5 bases. The CDR3 has 15 residues. This chain's CDR3 is CASSPGQGRRTEAFF. The CDR3 DNA sequence: TGTGCCAGCAGCCCGGGACAGGGGAGAAGGACTGAAGCTTTCTTT.

V usage is TRBV28 and J usage is TRBJ2-5; tentative D call: TRBD1 (6 bases). Trimming cost V 5 bases and J 0 bases, with 13 bases left between them. This CDR3 has 15 residues. Germline CDR1 MDHEN, CDR2 SYDVKM. CDR3 residues: CASSLGQLYQETQYF. The CDR3 DNA reads TGTGCCAGCAGTCTAGGACAGCTGTACCAAGAGACCCAGTACTTC.

This clone was detected a few times. V usage is TRBV7-9 and J usage is TRBJ1-2; 7 nucleotides agree with TRBD1. Germline assignment: CDR1 SEHNR and CDR2 FQNEAQ (reference sequence). This CDR3 spans 15 amino acids. Trimming at V came to 4 bases and at J to 8 bases, leaving 13 bases not matched to a gene. CDR3 protein: CASSSLPPGQDGYTF. Written as DNA, the CDR3 is TGTGCCAGCAGCTCGCTTCCTCCTGGACAGGACGGCTACACCTTC.

The chain carries TRBV11-1 and TRBJ2-1, with D possibly being TRBD1 (6 bases). CDR1 is SGHAT, CDR2 FQDESV, per germline (reference sequence). CDR3 length: 13 amino acids. Trimming removed 0 bases from V and 9 bases from J, with 9 bases in between. The CDR3 is CASSLARGSEQFF. CDR3 DNA: TGTGCCAGCAGCTTAGCCAGGGGTAGTGAGCAGTTCTTC.